The 25 T cell receptor beta chains below all came from one sample that was sequenced in a study of cytomegalovirus exposure and HLA in healthy donors. PCR employed 60 Vbeta and 13 Jbeta primers. Using immunoSEQ multiplex PCR, the repertoire was profiled, and TCRdb retains in-frame clones only, with some absent. The sample contains roughly 190,000 clones, 80% of which appear only once. The sample was PBMCs. These TCRs come from a woman aged 40 to 50 in good health and CMV-seronegative.

The chain uses TRBV6-5 and TRBJ2-7; no firm D call. CDR1 and CDR2 (germline): MNHEY, SVGAGI. Trimming removed 10 bases at V and 2 bases at J, with 9 bases between. This CDR3 contains 11 residues. The CDR3 region is CATSGPYEQYF. The DNA of the CDR3 is TGTGCCACATCAGGTCCCTACGAGCAGTACTTC.

This rearrangement joins TRBV7-9 to TRBJ2-3; maybe TRBD2 (5 bases). Germline loops: CDR1 SEHNR, CDR2 FQNEAQ (reference sequence). Trimming left V 8 bases short and J 3 bases short, with 18 bases between. The CDR3 is made up of 15 amino acids. The CDR3 DNA reads TGTGCCAGCGCCCCTTCGCGGGCCCTGACAGATACGCAGTATTTT. Protein: CASAPSRALTDTQYF.

The chain combines TRBV19 with TRBJ1-4; 8 positions agree with TRBD1. This CDR3 has 15 residues. Per germline, CDR1 LNHDA and CDR2 SQIVND (reference sequence). With 4 bases clipped from V and 4 bases from J, the junction kept 5 bases outside the gene matches. The CDR3 nucleotides are TGTGCCAGTAGTACTAGGACAGGGCTTAATGAAAAACTGTTTTTT. Its protein product is CASSTRTGLNEKLFF.

The chain carries TRBV5-1 and TRBJ1-1; D is uncertain. V was clipped by 2 bases and J by 0 bases, with 11 bases between them. Germline CDR1 SGHRS, CDR2 YFSETQ. The CDR3 sequence is 15 residues long. The CDR3 sequence: CASSFEAEVNTEAFF. CDR3 nucleotides: TGCGCCAGCAGCTTCGAGGCAGAGGTGAACACTGAAGCTTTCTTT. Based on the CDR3 plus reference TRBV5-1 and TRBJ1-1, the full variable domain is KAGVTQTPRYLIKTRGQQVTLSCSPISGHRSVSWYQQTPGQGLQFLFEYFSETQRNKGNFPGRFSGRQFSNSRSEMNVSTLELGDSALYLCASSFEAEVNTEAFFGQGTRLTVV.

The chain recombines TRBV2 with TRBJ1-5, with TRBD1 matching 9 bases. Germline V gene data show CDR1 as SNHLY and CDR2 as FYNNEI. V trimming: 8 bases; J trimming: 4 bases; junction bases outside the gene matches: 9. The CDR3 is 15 residues long. CDR3 DNA: TGTGCCAGCCAAGAACAGACAGGGGGAAATCAGCCCCAGCATTTT. Translation gives CASQEQTGGNQPQHF.

The rearrangement joins TRBV29-1 to TRBJ2-1, with TRBD2 matching over 9 bases. Germline-derived CDR1 and CDR2 are SQVTM and ANQGSEA. Unmatched junction bases numbered 5, after V lost 7 bases and J lost 4 bases. The CDR3 spans 13 residues. Here the CDR3 reads CSAGTSFYNEQFF. As DNA, the CDR3 is TGCAGCGCAGGGACTAGCTTTTACAATGAGCAGTTCTTC.

This chain links TRBV6-1 with TRBJ2-2; D is unresolved. Germline assignment: CDR1 MNHNS and CDR2 SASEGT. This CDR3 has 14 residues. Trimming took off 6 bases at V and 4 bases at J, with 12 bases between the two ends. CDR3 region: CASSLRGATGELFF. CDR3 coding DNA: TGTGCCAGCAGCCTACGCGGAGCCACCGGGGAGCTGTTTTTT.

This clone showed up just once. At one end the junction does not follow the germline gene, possibly because of a read error. The V and J genes are TRBV7-7 and TRBJ2-1, with 7 bases matching TRBD2. Looked up from germline, CDR1 is SSHAT and CDR2 is FNYEAQ (reference sequence). The CDR3 consists of 15 residues. The CDR3 sequence: CASSSREVPYNEQFF. Written as DNA, the CDR3 is TGTGCTAGCAGCTCTCGGGAGGTTCCCTACAATGAGCAGTTCTTC.

The chain recombines TRBV29-1 with TRBJ1-2, with 10 bases identical to TRBD1. CDR1 is SQVTM and CDR2 is ANQGSEA in the germline V gene. This CDR3 has 17 amino acids. V was pared by 0 bases and J by 4 bases, with 11 bases of the junction left unmatched. CDR3 sequence: CSVEDFVRTGGSYGYTF. CDR3 DNA sequence: TGCAGCGTTGAAGATTTCGTACGGACAGGGGGAAGCTATGGCTACACCTTC.

This clone was observed a handful of times. The rearrangement uses TRBV11-2 and TRBJ1-1; no reliable D call. From germline, CDR1 is SGHAT and CDR2 FQNNGV. V was shortened by 5 bases and J by 2 bases, with 9 bases between the two germline ends. The CDR3 runs to 13 residues. CDR3 in amino acids: CASSPVVNTEAFF. DNA for the CDR3: TGTGCCAGCAGCCCGGTGGTTAACACTGAAGCTTTCTTT.

This clone was counted between two and nine times. The V and J genes are TRBV7-3 and TRBJ2-2; TRBD2 agrees at 14 bases. V trimming: 5 bases; J trimming: 4 bases; junction bases outside the gene matches: 3. The CDR3 length is 16 residues. The germline gives CDR1 SGHTA, CDR2 FQGTGA. The CDR3 sequence is CASSQGLAGVTGELFF. In nucleotides, the CDR3 is TGTGCCAGCAGCCAGGGACTAGCGGGAGTCACCGGGGAGCTGTTTTTT.

The chain recombines TRBV15 with TRBJ2-1; 8 nucleotides line up with TRBD2. Germline V CDR1 and CDR2: LNHNV, YYDKDF (reference sequence). V lost 3 bases, J lost 2 bases, and 12 bases stayed unmatched. The CDR3 contains 18 residues. The CDR3 loop reads CATSSRYIAGRTYNEQFF. The CDR3 DNA sequence: TGTGCCACCAGCAGCCGGTACATAGCGGGACGAACCTACAATGAGCAGTTCTTC.

The J gene is TRBJ2-2, the V gene TRBV5-3, with 7 bases that match TRBD2. TRBV5-3 is noted as an ORF with a role that remains uncertain. This CDR3 is 19 amino acids long. The trim removed 0 bases at V and 7 bases at J, leaving 18 bases unmatched. As DNA, the CDR3 is TGTGCCAGAAGCTTGGCCCAGGGAGGGGACCCCATGGTAATCGGGGAGCTGTTTTTT. This gives the protein CARSLAQGGDPMVIGELFF.

This clone was counted once. CDR3 region: CASSSPAQGYEQYV. As DNA, the CDR3 is TGTGCCAGCAGCTCCCCCGCGCAGGGGTACGAGCAGTACGTC. The chain joins TRBV7-8 to TRBJ2-7; perhaps TRBD1 as D (6 bases). Trimming removed 4 bases from V and 4 bases from J, with 14 bases in between. Per germline, CDR1 SGHVS and CDR2 FQNEAQ. CDR3 size: 14 residues.

V usage is TRBV10-3 and J usage is TRBJ1-2, with TRBD1 matching 8 bases. With V trimmed by 2 bases and J by 7 bases, 3 bases remained unmatched. The CDR3 contains 13 residues. Per germline, CDR1 ENHRY and CDR2 SYGVKD. This chain's CDR3 is CAISERQGFGYTF. The CDR3 DNA reads TGTGCCATCAGTGAGCGACAGGGGTTTGGCTACACCTTC.

The rearrangement uses TRBV19 and TRBJ2-7, with TRBD2 matching 9 bases. The V gene end was trimmed by 1 base and the J gene end by 7 bases; junction bases not matched to a gene: 5. The germline V gene encodes CDR1 LNHDA and CDR2 SQIVND (reference sequence). CDR3 length equals 14 residues. CDR3 protein: CASSIGLAGWEQYV. CDR3 DNA sequence: TGTGCCAGTAGTATAGGGCTAGCGGGATGGGAGCAGTACGTC.

This clone is a singleton in its sample. This rearrangement joins TRBV7-2 to TRBJ1-6, with D possibly TRBD1 on 6 matching bases. Trimming shortened V by 1 base and J by 6 bases, and 10 bases separated the two germline ends. Per germline, CDR1 SGHTA and CDR2 FQGNSA. The CDR3 covers 15 residues. CDR3 nucleotides: TGTGCCAGCAGCTTAGACAGGGCTAGTAATTCACCCCTCCACTTT. It specifies CASSLDRASNSPLHF. Complete variable domain (other parts from reference TRBV7-2 and TRBJ1-6): GAGVSQSPSNKVTEKGKDVELRCDPISGHTALYWYRQSLGQGLEFLIYFQGNSAPDKSGLPSDRFSAERTGGSVSTLTIQRTQQEDSAVYLCASSLDRASNSPLHFGNGTRLTVT.

V usage is TRBV7-2 and J usage is TRBJ2-3; a possible D gene is TRBD2 (6 bases). The length of the CDR3 is 15 residues. CDR1 SGHTA and CDR2 FQGNSA come from the germline V gene. The V gene lost 2 bases and the J gene lost 13 bases, with 22 bases spanning the gap. The CDR3 spells CASSLFAGKTPFKYF. CDR3 nucleotides: TGTGCCAGCAGCTTATTCGCGGGAAAAACTCCTTTTAAGTATTTT.

The CDR3 DNA reads as TGCGCCAGCAGTGAGGGGGACAGGGTTTATAGCAATCAGCCCCAGCATTTT. Translated, it gives CASSEGDRVYSNQPQHF. The chain carries TRBV10-2 and TRBJ1-5; 9 nucleotides agree with TRBD1. V lost 2 bases and J lost 0; bases outside the gene matches: 5. This CDR3 is built from 17 residues. Germline V gene data show CDR1 as WSHSY and CDR2 as SAAADI.

As to this clone: This sample also contains other DNA sequences that code for the same CDR3. The chain combines TRBV9 with TRBJ2-1; 10 nucleotides match TRBD2. Germline V gene sequence: CDR1 SGDLS, CDR2 YYNGEE. V was clipped by 0 bases and J by 6 bases; unmatched bases: 3. This CDR3 spans 15 amino acids. The CDR3 bases are TGTGCCAGCAGCGTAGTGCTAGCGGGAGTCAATGAGCAGTTCTTC. Translating it yields CASSVVLAGVNEQFF.

The chain uses TRBV14 and TRBJ1-1, with D unclear. With 6 bases removed from V and 7 bases from J, the gap between germline ends came to 18 bases. The V gene's germline CDR1 is SGHDN and CDR2 FVKESK. CDR3 size: 14 residues. The CDR3 protein is CASSPTSTGVEAFF. CDR3 in DNA: TGTGCCAGCAGTCCGACTTCAACGGGAGTTGAAGCTTTCTTT.

This clone was found a few times. V gene TRBV4-1 combines with J gene TRBJ2-1, with D perhaps TRBD2 (5 bases). The CDR3 is 18 residues long. The germline gives CDR1 MGHRA, CDR2 YSYEKL. Trimming removed 0 bases from V and 4 bases from J, with 19 bases in between. The CDR3 DNA reads as TGCGCCAGCAGCCAAGATATTTTAGGGTTGGACTCTTACAATGAGCAGTTCTTC. Its translation is CASSQDILGLDSYNEQFF.

J is TRBJ2-7 and V is TRBV28; 7 bases align to TRBD1. CDR1 and CDR2 from the germline V gene are MDHEN and SYDVKM. The CDR3 spans 15 residues. Unmatched junction bases numbered 11, after V lost 5 bases and J lost 4 bases. The CDR3 DNA reads as TGTGCCAGCAGTCCTCACAGGGGTCAAGCTTACGAGCAGTACTTC. This translates into CASSPHRGQAYEQYF.

This clone was seen only once. The V and J genes are TRBV21-1 and TRBJ2-3; TRBD2, as called in the table, went unchecked against the DNA. TRBV21-1 counts as a pseudogene. The CDR3 has 17 residues. This CDR3 is CASSKGPPTTSPDTQYF. As DNA, the CDR3 is TGTGCCAGCAGCAAGGGCCCCCCGACTACGAGCCCAGATACGCAGTATTTT.

This clone was seen only a few times. The gene calls are TRBV5-1 and TRBJ2-6; possible D gene TRBD1, 6 bases. Trimming removed 0 bases at V and 4 bases at J, with 23 bases between. CDR3 length: 20 amino acids. Per the germline V gene, CDR1 is SGHRS and CDR2 is YFSETQ. The CDR3 loop is CASSLAPYRAKGWGANVLTF. The CDR3 nucleotides read TGCGCCAGCAGCTTGGCACCTTACAGGGCCAAGGGGTGGGGGGCCAACGTCCTGACTTTC.